This TCR beta chain was captured by sequencing in a study of blood T cell repertoires in COVID-19. On the study more broadly: The United States, Italy and Spain provided the acute and convalescent COVID-19 samples. From T cells, B-cell-depleted T cells, or PBMCs came the material, which was cDNA or gDNA.

Study processing details: By means of reference gene primer amplification, nucleated cell counts were estimated. The data were produced by immunoSEQ multiplex PCR, yet TCRdb's version contains in-frame clones alone and is incomplete. The V and J calls and clone size come from that table; D and trimming were worked out from the DNA. The data contain some 190,000 clones, 80% of them singletons. The germline gives CDR1 SGDLS, CDR2 YYNGEE. Trimming removed 2 bases from V and 2 bases from J; junction bases left unmatched: 3. The length of the CDR3 is 15 residues. This TCR was recovered from a man aged 55 to 70 with acute or convalescent COVID-19. The chain has TRBV9 and TRBJ2-1, with 8 nucleotides matching TRBD2. Sequencing was performed on peripheral blood. The CDR3 nucleotides are TGTGCCAGCAGCGTCTCGGGACTAGCCTACAATGAGCAGTTCTTC. Its translation: CASSVSGLAYNEQFF.